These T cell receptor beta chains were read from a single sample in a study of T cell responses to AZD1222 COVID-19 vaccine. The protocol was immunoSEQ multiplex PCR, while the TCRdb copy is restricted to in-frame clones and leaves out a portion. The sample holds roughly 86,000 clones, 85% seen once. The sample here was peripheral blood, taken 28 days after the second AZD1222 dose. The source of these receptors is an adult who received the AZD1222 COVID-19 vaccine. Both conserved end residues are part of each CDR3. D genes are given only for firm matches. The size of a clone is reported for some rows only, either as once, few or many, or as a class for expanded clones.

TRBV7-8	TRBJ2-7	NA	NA	CASSLGRPYEQYF	TGTGCCAGCAGCTTGGGTCGACCCTACGAGCAGTACTTC
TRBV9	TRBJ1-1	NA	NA	CASSVVGQNTEAFF	TGTGCCAGCAGCGTTGTAGGGCAGAACACTGAAGCTTTCTTT
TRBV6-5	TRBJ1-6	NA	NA	CASSYTGGPDSPLHF	TGTGCCAGCAGTTACACCGGAGGGCCGGATTCACCCCTCCACTTT
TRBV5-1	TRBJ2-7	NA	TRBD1	CASSLWTGGSYEQYF	TGCGCCAGCAGCTTGTGGACAGGGGGTTCCTACGAGCAGTACTTC
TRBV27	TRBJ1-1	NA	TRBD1	CASSSPGQGHPNTEAFF	TGTGCCAGCAGTTCTCCGGGACAGGGTCACCCGAACACTGAAGCTTTCTTT
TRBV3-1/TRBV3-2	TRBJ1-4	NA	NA	CASSQAPGLIKLFF	TGTGCCAGCAGCCAAGCCCCAGGATTGATTAAACTGTTTTTT
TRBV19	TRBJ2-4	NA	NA	CASQEWRKGKNIQYF	TGTGCCAGCCAGGAATGGCGGAAGGGCAAAAACATTCAGTACTTC
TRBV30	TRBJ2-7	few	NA	CAWTRGRSYEQYF	TGTGCCTGGACTAGAGGGCGGTCCTACGAGCAGTACTTC
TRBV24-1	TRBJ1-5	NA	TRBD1	CATSDRRTGANQPQHF	TGTGCCACCAGTGACCGACGGACAGGGGCCAATCAGCCCCAGCATTTT
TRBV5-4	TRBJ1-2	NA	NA	CASSYTSGRPGYGYTF	TGTGCCAGCAGCTACACCTCTGGGCGCCCTGGCTATGGCTACACCTTC
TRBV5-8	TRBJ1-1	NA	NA	CASRRYGTAEAFF	TGTGCCAGCAGACGTTATGGGACCGCTGAAGCTTTCTTT
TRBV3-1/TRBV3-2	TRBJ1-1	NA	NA	CASSQVSSVSEAFF	TGTGCCAGCAGCCAAGTCAGCAGTGTGTCGGAAGCTTTCTTT
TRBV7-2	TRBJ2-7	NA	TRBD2	CASSLGTGGPYEQYF	TGTGCCAGCAGCTTAGGTACGGGGGGACCCTACGAGCAGTACTTC
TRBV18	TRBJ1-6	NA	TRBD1	CASSPKTGESPLHF	TGTGCCAGCTCACCTAAGACAGGGGAATCACCCCTCCACTTT
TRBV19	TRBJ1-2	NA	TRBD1	CASRARQGASGYTF	TGTGCCAGTAGGGCAAGGCAGGGGGCTAGTGGCTACACCTTC
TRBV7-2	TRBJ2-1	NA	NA	CASNRMAGEQFF	TGTGCCAGCAACCGAATGGCGGGCGAGCAGTTCTTC
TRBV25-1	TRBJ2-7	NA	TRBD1	CASSPLTGQGQSYEQYF	TGTGCCAGCAGTCCTCTCACCGGACAGGGGCAATCCTACGAGCAGTACTTC
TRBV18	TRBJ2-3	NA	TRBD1	CASSPPGQGSDTQYF	TGTGCCAGCTCACCTCCGGGACAGGGTTCAGATACGCAGTATTTT
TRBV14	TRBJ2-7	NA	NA	CASSQTRTANSEQYF	TGTGCCAGCAGCCAGACTAGGACTGCTAACTCGGAGCAGTACTTC
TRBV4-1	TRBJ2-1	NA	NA	CASSQDPPAEQFF	TGCGCCAGCAGCCAAGACCCTCCTGCTGAGCAGTTCTTC
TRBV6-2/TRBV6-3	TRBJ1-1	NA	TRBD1	CASSYYRGTEAFF	TGTGCCAGCAGTTACTACAGGGGGACTGAAGCTTTCTTT
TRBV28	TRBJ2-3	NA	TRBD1	CASTPVTGQGNTDTQYF	TGTGCCAGCACCCCGGTCACCGGACAGGGGAACACAGATACGCAGTATTTT
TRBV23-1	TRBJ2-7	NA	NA	CASSPGGDSEQYF	TGCGCCAGCTCCCCCGGGGGGGACAGCGAGCAGTACTTC
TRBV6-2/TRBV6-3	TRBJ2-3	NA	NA	CASSSYVGVGTDTQYF	TGTGCCAGCAGTTCCTATGTGGGAGTGGGAACAGATACGCAGTATTTT
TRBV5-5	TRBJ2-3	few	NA	CASSTMGVDTQYF	TGTGCCAGCAGTACTATGGGAGTAGATACGCAGTATTTT
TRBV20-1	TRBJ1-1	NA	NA	CSASKEVAEAFF	TGCAGTGCTAGTAAAGAGGTTGCTGAAGCTTTCTTT
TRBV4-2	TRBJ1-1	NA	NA	CASSREGRGQTFF	TGTGCCAGCAGCCGGGAGGGCAGGGGCCAAACTTTCTTT
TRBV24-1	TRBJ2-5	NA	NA	CATSGRQLETQYF	TGTGCCACCAGTGGTCGGCAACTGGAGACCCAGTACTTC
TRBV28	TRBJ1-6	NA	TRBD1	CASSLGQGYSPLHF	TGTGCCAGCAGTTTAGGACAGGGCTATTCACCCCTCCACTTT
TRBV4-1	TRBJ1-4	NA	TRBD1	CASSQPGQEREKLFF	TGCGCCAGCAGCCAACCGGGACAGGAGAGAGAAAAACTGTTTTTT
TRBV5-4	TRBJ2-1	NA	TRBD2	CASSYGERGNNEQFF	TGTGCCAGCAGCTACGGGGAGCGGGGGAACAATGAGCAGTTCTTC
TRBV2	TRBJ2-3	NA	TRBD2	CASEWASGNADTQYF	TGTGCCAGCGAGTGGGCTAGCGGGAACGCAGATACGCAGTATTTT
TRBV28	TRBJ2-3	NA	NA	CASSSQHRDTQYF	TGTGCCAGCAGTTCTCAGCACCGGGACACGCAGTATTTT
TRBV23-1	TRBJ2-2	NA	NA	CARSLGRRELFF	TGCGCCAGAAGTCTGGGGCGCAGGGAGCTGTTTTTT
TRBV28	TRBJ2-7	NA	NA	CASSLFRELGEQYF	TGTGCCAGCAGTTTGTTCAGGGAATTAGGCGAGCAGTACTTC
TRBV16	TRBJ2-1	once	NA	CASSPPAYEQFF	TGTGCCAGCAGCCCACCGGCATATGAGCAGTTCTTC
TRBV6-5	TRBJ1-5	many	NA	CASKSSLDQPQHF	TGTGCCAGCAAATCCTCCCTGGATCAGCCCCAGCATTTT
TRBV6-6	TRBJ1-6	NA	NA	CASSGQTPIYNSPLHF	TGTGCCAGCAGCGGACAGACCCCGATATATAATTCACCCCTCCACTTT
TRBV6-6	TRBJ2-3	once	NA	CASSHLGDYSGSTDTQYF	TGTGCCAGCAGTCACCTCGGAGACTACTCGGGGAGCACAGATACGCAGTATTTT
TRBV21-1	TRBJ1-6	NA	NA	CASSKGEGTGDNLDNSPLHF	TGTGCCAGCAGCAAAGGAGAGGGGACAGGGGACAACTTAGATAATTCACCCCTCCACTTT
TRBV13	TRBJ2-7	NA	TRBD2	CASSGLAAYEQYF	TGTGCCAGCTCCGGACTAGCGGCTTACGAGCAGTACTTC
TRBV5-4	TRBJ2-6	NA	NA	CASSPSLGSSGANVLTF	TGTGCCAGCAGCCCTTCCCTGGGGTCGTCTGGGGCCAACGTCCTGACTTTC
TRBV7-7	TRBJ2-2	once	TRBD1	CASSSTGTSSGELFF	TGTGCTAGCAGCTCGACAGGGACGAGTTCCGGGGAGCTGTTTTTT
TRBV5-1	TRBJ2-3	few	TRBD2	CASSLIPQLAERTDTQYF	TGCGCCAGCAGCTTGATCCCCCAACTAGCGGAACGCACAGATACGCAGTATTTT
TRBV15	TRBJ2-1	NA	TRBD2	CATSRNSGGDEQFF	TGTGCCACCAGCAGAAATAGCGGGGGGGATGAGCAGTTCTTC